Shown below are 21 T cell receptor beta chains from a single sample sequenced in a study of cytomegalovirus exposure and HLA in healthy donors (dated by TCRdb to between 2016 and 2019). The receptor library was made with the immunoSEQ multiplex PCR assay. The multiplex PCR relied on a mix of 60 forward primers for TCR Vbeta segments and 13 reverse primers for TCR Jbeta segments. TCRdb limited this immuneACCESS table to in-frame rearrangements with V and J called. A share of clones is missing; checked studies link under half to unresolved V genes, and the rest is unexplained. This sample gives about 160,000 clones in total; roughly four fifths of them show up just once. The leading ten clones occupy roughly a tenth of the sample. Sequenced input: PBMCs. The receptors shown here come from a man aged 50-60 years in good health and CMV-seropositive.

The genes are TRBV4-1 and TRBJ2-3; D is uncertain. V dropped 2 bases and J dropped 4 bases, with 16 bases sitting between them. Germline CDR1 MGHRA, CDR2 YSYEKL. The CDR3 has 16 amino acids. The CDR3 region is CASSQQRLVNADTQYF. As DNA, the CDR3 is TGCGCCAGCAGCCAACAACGTCTAGTTAACGCAGATACGCAGTATTTT.

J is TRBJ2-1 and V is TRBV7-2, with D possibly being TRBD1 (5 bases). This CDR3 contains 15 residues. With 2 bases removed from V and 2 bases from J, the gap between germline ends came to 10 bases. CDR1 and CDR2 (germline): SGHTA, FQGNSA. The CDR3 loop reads CASSLRGSTYNEQFF. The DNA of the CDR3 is TGTGCCAGCAGCTTAAGGGGATCCACCTACAATGAGCAGTTCTTC.

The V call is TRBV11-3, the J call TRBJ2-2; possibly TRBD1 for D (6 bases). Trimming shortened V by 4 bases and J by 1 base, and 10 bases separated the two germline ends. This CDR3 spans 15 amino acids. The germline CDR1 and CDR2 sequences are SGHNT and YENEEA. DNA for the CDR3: TGTGCCAGCAGCTCGGGACAACTGAACACCGGGGAGCTGTTTTTT. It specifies CASSSGQLNTGELFF.

CDR3 sequence (DNA): TGCGCCAGCAGCTTGAGCGGGGGCCAAGAGACCCAGTACTTC. This gives the protein CASSLSGGQETQYF. The V call is TRBV5-1, the J call TRBJ2-5; 8 bases map to TRBD2. Germline assignment: CDR1 SGHRS and CDR2 YFSETQ. Trimming at V came to 1 base and at J to 1 base, leaving 0 bases not matched to a gene. The CDR3 sequence is 14 residues long.

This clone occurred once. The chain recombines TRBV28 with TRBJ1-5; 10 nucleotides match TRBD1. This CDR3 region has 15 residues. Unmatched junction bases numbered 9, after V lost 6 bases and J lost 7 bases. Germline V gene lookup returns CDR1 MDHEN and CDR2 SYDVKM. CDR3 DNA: TGTGCCAGCAGCGGACAGGGGGGTTGGGGGCAGCCCCAGCATTTT. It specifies CASSGQGGWGQPQHF.

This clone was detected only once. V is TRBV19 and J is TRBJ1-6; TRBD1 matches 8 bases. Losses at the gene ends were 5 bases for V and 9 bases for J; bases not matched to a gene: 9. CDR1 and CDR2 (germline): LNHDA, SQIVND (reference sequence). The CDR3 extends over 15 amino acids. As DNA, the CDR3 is TGTGCCAGTAGTCCAGGACAGGGCAATGGTTCACCCCTCCACTTT. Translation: CASSPGQGNGSPLHF.

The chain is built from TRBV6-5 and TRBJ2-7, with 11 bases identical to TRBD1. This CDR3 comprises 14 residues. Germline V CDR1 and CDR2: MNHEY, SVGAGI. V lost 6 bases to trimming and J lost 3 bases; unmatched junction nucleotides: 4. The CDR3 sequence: CASSRDRGDYEQYF. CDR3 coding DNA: TGTGCCAGCAGCAGGGACAGGGGGGACTACGAGCAGTACTTC.

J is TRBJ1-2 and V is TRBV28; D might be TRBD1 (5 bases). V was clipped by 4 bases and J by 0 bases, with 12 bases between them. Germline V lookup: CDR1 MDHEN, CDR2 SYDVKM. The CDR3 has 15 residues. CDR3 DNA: TGTGCCAGCAGTTCTACAGGTGCAGCTAACTATGGCTACACCTTC. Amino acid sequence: CASSSTGAANYGYTF.

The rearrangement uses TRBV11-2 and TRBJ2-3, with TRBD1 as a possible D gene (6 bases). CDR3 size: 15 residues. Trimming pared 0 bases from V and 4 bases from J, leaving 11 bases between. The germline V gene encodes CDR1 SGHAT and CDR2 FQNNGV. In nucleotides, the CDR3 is TGTGCCAGCAGCTTAGACAGGGGTAGGGCAGATACGCAGTATTTT. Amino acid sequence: CASSLDRGRADTQYF.

CDR3 DNA: TGCAGCGTGCGGGGGGGCGAGAACACTGAAGCTTTCTTT. It yields the protein CSVRGGENTEAFF. The chain employs TRBV29-1 and TRBJ1-1, with D tentatively TRBD1 (6 bases). The CDR3 length is 13 residues. Germline-derived CDR1 and CDR2 are SQVTM and ANQGSEA. V was shortened by 6 bases and J by 1 base, with 12 bases between the two germline ends.

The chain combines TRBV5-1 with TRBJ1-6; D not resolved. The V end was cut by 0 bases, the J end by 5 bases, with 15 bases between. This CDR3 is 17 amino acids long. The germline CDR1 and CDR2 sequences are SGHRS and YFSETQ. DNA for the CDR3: TGCGCCAGCAGCTTGGCCTCCTCACCTACCGATAATTCACCCCTCCACTTT. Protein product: CASSLASSPTDNSPLHF.

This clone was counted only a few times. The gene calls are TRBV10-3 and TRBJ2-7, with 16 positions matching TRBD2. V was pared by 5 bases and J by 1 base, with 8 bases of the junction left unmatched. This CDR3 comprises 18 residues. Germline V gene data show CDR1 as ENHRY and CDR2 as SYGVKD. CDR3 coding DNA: TGTGCCATCAGTCCGGGACTAGCGGGAGGGCCGGGATCCTACGAGCAGTACTTC. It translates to CAISPGLAGGPGSYEQYF.

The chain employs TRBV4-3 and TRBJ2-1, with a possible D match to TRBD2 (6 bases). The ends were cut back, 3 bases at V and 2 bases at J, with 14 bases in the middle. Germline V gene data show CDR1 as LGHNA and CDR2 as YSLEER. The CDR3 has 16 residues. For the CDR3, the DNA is TGCGCCAGCAGCCAGGACTATATCCACCCCTACAATGAGCAGTTCTTC. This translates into CASSQDYIHPYNEQFF.

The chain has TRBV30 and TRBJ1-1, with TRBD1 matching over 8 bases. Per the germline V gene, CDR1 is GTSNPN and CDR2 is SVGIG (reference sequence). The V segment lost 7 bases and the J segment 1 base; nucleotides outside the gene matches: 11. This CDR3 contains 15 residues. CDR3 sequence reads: CASNQGARKNTEAFF. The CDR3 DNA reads TGTGCCTCCAACCAGGGGGCGCGGAAGAACACTGAAGCTTTCTTT.

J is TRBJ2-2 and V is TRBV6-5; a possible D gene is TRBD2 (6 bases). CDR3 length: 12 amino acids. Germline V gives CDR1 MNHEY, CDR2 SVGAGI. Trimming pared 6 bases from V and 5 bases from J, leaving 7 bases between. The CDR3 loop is CASRRGTGELFF. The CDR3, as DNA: TGTGCCAGCAGGCGGGGAACCGGGGAGCTGTTTTTT.

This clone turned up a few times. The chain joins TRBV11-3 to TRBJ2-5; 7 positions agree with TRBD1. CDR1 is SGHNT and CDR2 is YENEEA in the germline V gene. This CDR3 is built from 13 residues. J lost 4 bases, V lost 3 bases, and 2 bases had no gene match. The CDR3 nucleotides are TGTGCCAGCAGCTTTCAGGGGGTAGAGACCCAGTACTTC. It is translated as CASSFQGVETQYF.

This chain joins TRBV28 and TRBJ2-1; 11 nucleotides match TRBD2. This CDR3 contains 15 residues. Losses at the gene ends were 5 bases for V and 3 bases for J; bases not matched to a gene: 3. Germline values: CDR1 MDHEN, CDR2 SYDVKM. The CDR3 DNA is TGTGCCAGCAGTGATAGCGGGAGGGTCTACAATGAGCAGTTCTTC. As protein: CASSDSGRVYNEQFF.

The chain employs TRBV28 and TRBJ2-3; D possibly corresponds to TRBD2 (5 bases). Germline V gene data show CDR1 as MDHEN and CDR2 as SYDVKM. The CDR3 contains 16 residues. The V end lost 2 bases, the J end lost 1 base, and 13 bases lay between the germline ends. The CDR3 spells CASSLPIYSGTDTQYF. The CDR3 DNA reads TGTGCCAGCAGTTTACCGATATATAGCGGCACAGATACGCAGTATTTT.

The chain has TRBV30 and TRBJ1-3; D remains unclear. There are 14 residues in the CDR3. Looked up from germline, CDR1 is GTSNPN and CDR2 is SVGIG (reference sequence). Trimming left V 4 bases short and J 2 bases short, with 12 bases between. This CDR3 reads CAWNRGAAGNTIYF. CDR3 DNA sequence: TGTGCCTGGAATCGGGGAGCAGCTGGAAACACCATATATTTT.

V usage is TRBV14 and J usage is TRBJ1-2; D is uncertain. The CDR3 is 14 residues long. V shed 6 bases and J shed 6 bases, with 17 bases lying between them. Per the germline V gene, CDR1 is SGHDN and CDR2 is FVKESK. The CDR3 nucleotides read TGTGCCAGCAGTCGAAGCGGGCCTTTGGATGGCTACACCTTC. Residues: CASSRSGPLDGYTF.

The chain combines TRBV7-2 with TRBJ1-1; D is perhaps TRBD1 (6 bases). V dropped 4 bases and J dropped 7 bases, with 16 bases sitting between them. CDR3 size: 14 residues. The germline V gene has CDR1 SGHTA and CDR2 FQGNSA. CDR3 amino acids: CASSSMDSEDEAFF. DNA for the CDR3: TGTGCCAGCAGCTCCATGGACAGCGAGGATGAAGCTTTCTTT.